The rows below give T cell receptor beta chains drawn from one sample of a study of cytomegalovirus exposure and HLA in healthy donors. Assay: immunoSEQ multiplex PCR; the TCRdb copy retains only in-frame clones and omits some. The sample yields under 150,000 clones, around 86% seen once. The material sequenced was PBMCs. The receptors come from a man between 18 and 29 years old in good health and CMV-seropositive. Each CDR3 is given without its conserved first and last residue. D genes are given only for firm matches.

D gene	V gene	J gene	CDR3 protein
.	TRBV27	TRBJ1-2	ASPPGEDNYGYT
TRBD2	TRBV6-5	TRBJ2-5	ASSWTSGVQETQY
TRBD1	TRBV12-5	TRBJ2-6	ASGFGTGLSTGANVLT
TRBD1	TRBV25-1	TRBJ1-6	ASSVPGQGKSLH
TRBD1	TRBV10-3	TRBJ1-5	ATQPGQGDQPQH
TRBD1	TRBV5-1	TRBJ1-2	ASSLISDRGKT
.	TRBV18	TRBJ1-3	ASSRRTGFNTIY
TRBD2	TRBV30	TRBJ2-1	AWRPLAGNEQF
.	TRBV25-1	TRBJ2-1	ASTLTPRGEQF
TRBD1	TRBV5-1	TRBJ2-3	ASSFEGAHTDTQY
.	TRBV2	TRBJ2-4	ASRQIAKNIQY
TRBD2	TRBV5-1	TRBJ2-1	ASSPGAGGFSYNEQF
.	TRBV7-9	TRBJ2-5	ASSLYGETQY